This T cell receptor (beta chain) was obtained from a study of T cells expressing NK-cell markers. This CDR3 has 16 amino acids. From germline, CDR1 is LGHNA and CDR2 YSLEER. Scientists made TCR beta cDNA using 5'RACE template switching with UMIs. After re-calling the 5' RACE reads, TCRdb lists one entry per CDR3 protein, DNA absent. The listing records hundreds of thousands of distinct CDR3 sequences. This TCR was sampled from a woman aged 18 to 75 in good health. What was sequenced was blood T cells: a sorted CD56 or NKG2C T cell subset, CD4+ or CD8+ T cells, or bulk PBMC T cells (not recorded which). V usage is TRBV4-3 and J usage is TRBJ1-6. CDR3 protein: CASTNLEGNYNSPLHF.